The next 16 T cell receptor beta chains were all read from a single sample in a study of T-cell reconstitution after alpha-beta-depleted transplantation in children. The library targeted TCRbeta and was prepared with unique molecular identifiers. In TCRdb, the PCR reads were re-called with MiXCR into one record per CDR3 protein. The repertoire holds around 45,000 distinct CDR3 sequences, with 40% to 65% as singletons. This specimen was peripheral blood, taken before TCRalphabeta/CD19-depleted stem cell transplant. The receptors stem from a boy younger than two with SCID, due to receive a stem cell transplant.

The V gene is TRBV7-8, the J gene TRBJ2-7, with 10 bases aligning to TRBD2. The CDR3 totals 16 residues. CDR1 and CDR2 from the germline V gene are SGHVS and FQNEAQ. V trimming: 0 bases; J trimming: 0 bases; junction bases outside the gene matches: 2. The CDR3, as DNA: TGTGCCAGCAGCTTAGCACTAGCGGGGACCTCCTACGAGCAGTACTTC. Protein sequence: CASSLALAGTSYEQYF.

The chain carries TRBV7-2 and TRBJ2-3; 10 bases map to TRBD2. V shed 3 bases and J 4 bases; nucleotides not matched to a gene: 7. Germline V gives CDR1 SGHTA, CDR2 FQGNSA. The CDR3 consists of 16 residues. The CDR3 DNA follows: TGTGCCAGCAGCTTCAAACTCGGACTAGCGGCAGATACGCAGTATTTT. It specifies CASSFKLGLAADTQYF.

This clonotype was observed a few times. The V and J genes are TRBV6-1 and TRBJ1-2; possible D gene TRBD1, 6 bases. The CDR3 length is 15 residues. Trimming left V 6 bases short and J 10 bases short, with 24 bases between. The germline gives CDR1 MNHNS, CDR2 SASEGT. The CDR3 DNA sequence: TGTGCCAGCAGGGAGCTGGGACACTCTGTAGGGTTCTACACCTTC. It translates to CASRELGHSVGFYTF.

J is TRBJ2-2 and V is TRBV7-3; perhaps TRBD2 as D (6 bases). The germline V gene has CDR1 SGHTA and CDR2 FQGTGA. This CDR3 is built from 15 residues. V was shortened by 0 bases and J by 5 bases, with 10 bases between the two germline ends. The CDR3 DNA reads as TGTGCCAGCAGCTTAACTGGCGGGGTGACCGGGGAGCTGTTTTTT. Protein: CASSLTGGVTGELFF.

Details on this clonotype: This may stem from a read error, because a much larger clone lies one nucleotide away. The CDR3 reads CASSLTGDEQYF. Here the CDR3 DNA reads TGTGCCAGCTCACTTACAGGGGACGAGCAGTACTTC. The genes are TRBV18 and TRBJ2-7; 7 nucleotides align to TRBD1. The CDR3 runs 12 residues. Germline values: CDR1 KGHSH, CDR2 LQKENI. The V segment lost 4 bases and the J segment 5 bases; nucleotides outside the gene matches: 2.

This clonotype was detected only a few times. The chain is built from TRBV20-1 and TRBJ2-7, with 7 bases matching TRBD1. CDR1 is DFQATT and CDR2 is SNEGSKA in the germline V gene (reference sequence). The J segment lost 4 bases and the V segment lost 6 bases, leaving 6 bases of the junction unmatched. This CDR3 has 12 amino acids. The CDR3 region is CSAPGQNYEQYF. In nucleotides, the CDR3 is TGCAGTGCCCCGGGACAGAATTACGAGCAGTACTTC.

This chain uses TRBV4-2 with TRBJ2-7; 8 nucleotides align to TRBD1. The CDR3 length is 14 residues. Germline loops: CDR1 LGHNA, CDR2 YNFKEQ. Trimming took 0 bases from V and 3 from J; bases not matched to a gene: 1. The CDR3 region is CASSQDTGGYEQYF. CDR3 bases: TGTGCCAGCAGCCAAGATACAGGGGGCTACGAGCAGTACTTC.

The rearrangement uses TRBV7-2 and TRBJ2-7, with 12 bases that match TRBD2. The germline gives CDR1 SGHTA, CDR2 FQGNSA. The CDR3 totals 14 residues. V lost 5 bases, J lost 6 bases, and 5 bases stayed unmatched. CDR3 DNA: TGTGCCAGCAGCGCTAGCGGGGGGGCGAGCGAGCAGTACTTC. Translating it yields CASSASGGASEQYF.

The chain employs TRBV4-1 and TRBJ1-2; possible D gene TRBD1, 5 bases. The germline V and J ends were trimmed by 1 base and 1 base, with 7 bases remaining between them. The CDR3 contains 14 residues. Per the germline V gene, CDR1 is MGHRA and CDR2 is YSYEKL. CDR3 in DNA: TGCGCCAGCAGCCAAGTGCAGGGTAACTATGGCTACACCTTC. Its protein is CASSQVQGNYGYTF.

This clonotype was detected a few times. This chain joins TRBV29-1 and TRBJ2-3; possible D gene TRBD2, 6 bases. Germline V lookup: CDR1 SQVTM, CDR2 ANQGSEA. Trimming left V 1 base short and J 3 bases short, with 11 bases between. This CDR3 has 14 residues. The CDR3 DNA reads as TGCAGCGTTGAAGTACGACTAGGAACAGATACGCAGTATTTT. Translated, it gives CSVEVRLGTDTQYF.

The chain recombines TRBV5-1 with TRBJ1-2; a possible D gene is TRBD1 (6 bases). The CDR3 is 16 amino acids. The V end lost 2 bases, the J end lost 6 bases, and 20 bases lay between the germline ends. Germline V gene sequence: CDR1 SGHRS, CDR2 YFSETQ. This CDR3 reads CASSLDSPRGGDGYTF. DNA for the CDR3: TGCGCCAGCAGCTTAGATTCCCCCAGGGGCGGAGATGGCTACACCTTC.

At least ten counts were recorded for this clonotype. The chain links TRBV6-5 to TRBJ2-3; 11 positions agree with TRBD1. Germline loops: CDR1 MNHEY, CDR2 SVGAGI. This CDR3 has 15 amino acids. V was pared by 7 bases and J by 6 bases, with 9 bases of the junction left unmatched. The CDR3 DNA reads TGTGCCAGCAAAGTCCGGGACAGGGGGGGGGATACGCAGTATTTT. It is translated as CASKVRDRGGDTQYF.

The rearrangement uses TRBV7-2 and TRBJ2-7; D not resolved. Looked up from germline, CDR1 is SGHTA and CDR2 is FQGNSA. The V end lost 5 bases, the J end lost 6 bases, and 11 bases lay between the germline ends. The CDR3 is made up of 12 amino acids. CDR3 loop: CASSEKSLEQYF. The CDR3 nucleotides read TGTGCCAGCAGCGAAAAATCCCTCGAGCAGTACTTC.

This clonotype was recorded a few times. The chain employs TRBV7-9 and TRBJ2-5; D gene uncertain. Trimming removed 1 base at V and 5 bases at J, with 5 bases between. CDR1 is SEHNR and CDR2 is FQNEAQ in the germline V gene (reference sequence). CDR3 length: 12 residues. The CDR3 loop is CASSLVEETQYF. CDR3 DNA: TGTGCCAGCAGCTTAGTGGAGGAGACCCAGTACTTC.

The chain has TRBV12-3 or TRBV12-4 and TRBJ1-2; D is undetermined. Deletions cut 5 bases from V and 2 bases from J, with 9 bases between. CDR3 length equals 13 residues. The CDR3 loop is CASSPGPNYGYTF. The CDR3 DNA is TGTGCCAGCAGTCCCGGACCCAACTATGGCTACACCTTC.

The gene calls are TRBV15 and TRBJ2-1, with TRBD2 as a possible D gene (6 bases). Trimming removed 4 bases at V and 0 bases at J, with 10 bases between. The CDR3 covers 15 residues. Germline V gives CDR1 LNHNV, CDR2 YYDKDF (reference sequence). DNA of the CDR3: TGTGCCACCAGCACGGGGGTCGACTCCTACAATGAGCAGTTCTTC. As protein: CATSTGVDSYNEQFF.